Below are 8 T cell receptor beta chains sequenced from a single sample in a study of OX40 agonist ivuxolimab in advanced cancers. Measured with immunoSEQ multiplex PCR; TCRdb has only the in-frame clones, and not every one. The sample has 80,000 to 95,000 clones, roughly 87% seen once. The specimen comprised CD4+ or CD8+ T cells sorted from blood, sampled in a trial of the OX40 agonist ivuxolimab. The receptors were sampled from an adult with an advanced solid tumor such as melanoma, head and neck, liver or kidney cancer.

V is TRBV7-2 and J is TRBJ2-1; TRBD2 might be the D (6 bases). Deletions cut 4 bases from V and 5 bases from J, with 15 bases between. The CDR3 loop spans 15 amino acids. Germline-derived CDR1 and CDR2 are SGHTA and FQGNSA. The DNA of the CDR3 is TGTGCCAGCAGCTCGCTAGCGAGACGCAACAATGAGCAGTTCTTC. This codes for CASSSLARRNNEQFF.

To note about this clone: This same CDR3 is encoded by further DNA sequences in the sample. The J gene is TRBJ1-4, the V gene TRBV5-4, with D perhaps TRBD1 (6 bases). In germline, CDR1 is SGHNT, CDR2 YYREEE (reference sequence). The CDR3 totals 16 residues. V lost 2 bases and J lost 5, with 16 bases in between. The CDR3 region has the DNA TGTGCCAGCAGCTTCAAGCCGGGACAACCAAATGAAAAACTGTTTTTT. Translating gives CASSFKPGQPNEKLFF.

The CDR3 loop reads CAWSPRLAGVQGQYF. CDR3 in DNA: TGTGCCTGGAGCCCGAGACTAGCGGGGGTCCAGGGGCAGTACTTC. The genes are TRBV30 and TRBJ2-5; 12 bases agree with TRBD2. Germline V gene data show CDR1 as GTSNPN and CDR2 as SVGIG (reference sequence). This CDR3 comprises 15 residues. The J segment lost 11 bases and the V segment lost 3 bases, leaving 13 bases of the junction unmatched.

The CDR3 nucleotides are TGCGCCAGCAGCCCCGTTAACGGTCCAGGCGAGCAGTACTTC. Translating gives CASSPVNGPGEQYF. The chain employs TRBV5-1 and TRBJ2-7, with D hard to call. V gave up 4 bases and J gave up 6 bases, with 17 bases separating them. Germline V gene data show CDR1 as SGHRS and CDR2 as YFSETQ. This CDR3 contains 14 residues.

V and J are TRBV6-1 and TRBJ1-3; the D is unclear. CDR1 and CDR2 (germline): MNHNS, SASEGT. V was clipped by 8 bases and J by 1 base, with 15 bases between them. This CDR3 is built from 15 residues. This CDR3 is CASGPDTASGNTIYF. The CDR3 nucleotides are TGTGCCAGCGGTCCCGACACCGCTTCTGGAAACACCATATATTTT.

The chain carries TRBV5-4 and TRBJ2-1; D remains unclear. CDR1 and CDR2 from the germline V gene are SGHNT and YYREEE (reference sequence). This CDR3 has 14 amino acids. V shed 6 bases and J shed 6 bases, with 16 bases lying between them. CDR3 loop: CASTDSPRPNEQFF. The CDR3 nucleotides read TGTGCCAGCACTGATTCACCCCGCCCCAATGAGCAGTTCTTC.

The chain joins TRBV4-1 to TRBJ1-1; D remains ambiguous. The CDR3 is made up of 15 amino acids. Germline V gene lookup returns CDR1 MGHRA and CDR2 YSYEKL. Trimming took 1 base from V and 6 from J, leaving 15 bases between them. In DNA form, the CDR3 reads TGCGCCAGCAGCCAAGGGAACGGACCGAATCCTGAAGCTTTCTTT. It encodes CASSQGNGPNPEAFF.

For the CDR3, the DNA is TGTGCCAGCACCGGGGGCAGGGAGGATTCACCCCTCCACTTT. Protein product: CASTGGREDSPLHF. V usage is TRBV9 and J usage is TRBJ1-6; D perhaps matches TRBD1 (6 bases). The germline V gene has CDR1 SGDLS and CDR2 YYNGEE. The CDR3 extends over 14 amino acids. V lost 6 bases and J 8 bases, leaving 15 bases between the germline ends.